Listed here are 2 T cell receptor beta chains from one sample, sequenced in a study of T cell responses to AZD1222 COVID-19 vaccine. Sequencing was performed with immunoSEQ multiplex PCR; in TCRdb, only in-frame clones are kept and a portion is missing. The data show over 100,000 clones, 85% to 95% seen once. The sequences come from peripheral blood, collected on day 0 of AZD1222 vaccination. These receptors were collected from an adult in good health.

This sequence joins TRBV18 and TRBJ1-1; possible D gene TRBD1, 5 bases. V was cut by 4 bases and J by 4 bases, with 19 bases left in between. CDR3 size: 16 residues. From germline, CDR1 is KGHSH and CDR2 LQKENI. CDR3 region: CASSRTREAQGTEAFF. In DNA, the CDR3 is TGTGCCAGCTCACGGACACGTGAGGCGCAGGGCACTGAAGCTTTCTTT.

The V gene is TRBV7-9, the J gene TRBJ2-7; TRBD1 might be the D (7 bases). Per germline, CDR1 SEHNR and CDR2 FQNEAQ (reference sequence). V gave up 4 bases and J gave up 2 bases, with 15 bases separating them. This CDR3 comprises 15 residues. CDR3 nucleotides: TGTGCCAGCAGCTCCGGACAGGACTATACCTACGAGCAGTACTTC. Translating gives CASSSGQDYTYEQYF.